These T cell receptor beta chains were read from a single sample in a study of response to subunit inactivated influenza vaccine. TCRdb used MiXCR to reprocess the RT-PCR reads, holding one entry per CDR3 protein. The sample yields almost 250,000 distinct CDR3 sequences, roughly an eighth seen once. The specimen comprised non-naive T cells sorted from PBMCs, sampled around 15 days before vaccination. All receptors come from a man aged 50 or older who received an inactivated influenza vaccine. Each CDR3 is given with its conserved first and last residue. The D gene is left open where the match is weak. Clone size is given for some rows only: seen once, a few or many times, or a class if the clone is expanded.

DNA	CDR3	D	size	V	J
TGTGCCAGCAGGAAGAATCAGGGTTTGACCATGAACACTGAAGCTTTCTTT	CASRKNQGLTMNTEAFF	NA	few	TRBV6-1	TRBJ1-1
TGTGCCAGCAGCCCCGGACAGCCAGGGGCCGAGACCCAGTACTTC	CASSPGQPGAETQYF	NA	NA	TRBV7-9	TRBJ2-5
TGTGCCAGCAGCTTAGATTTTTGGGGAGGTGGCAATCAGCCCCAGCATTTT	CASSLDFWGGGNQPQHF	NA	few	TRBV11-2	TRBJ1-5
TGCGCCAGCAGCCCAGGAAGAGTGGAGACCCAGTACTTC	CASSPGRVETQYF	NA	many	TRBV5-1	TRBJ2-5
TGTGCCAGCTCCAGGGTGGGCACTGAAGCTTTCTTT	CASSRVGTEAFF	NA	few	TRBV6-5	TRBJ1-1
TGTGCCACCCGCGGGCGGGAGCGAGACAATGAGCAGTTCTTC	CATRGRERDNEQFF	TRBD2	many	TRBV24-1	TRBJ2-1
TGCGCCAGCAGCCAAGAGTCGGGGGGGCCAAACACCGGGGAGCTGTTTTTT	CASSQESGGPNTGELFF	TRBD2	many	TRBV4-1	TRBJ2-2
TGTGCCAGCTGTCGATGGGAGGTCCTTAGTTGGGGAGGCACCGGGGAGCTGTTTTTT	CASCRWEVLSWGGTGELFF	NA	once	TRBV6-4	TRBJ2-2
TGTGCCAGCCGGGGGCGCGGGAGGGAATACGAGCAGTACTTC	CASRGRGREYEQYF	NA	NA	TRBV21-1	TRBJ2-7
TGTGCCAGCCAAGAAGCCAGTTACAATGAGCAGTTCTTC	CASQEASYNEQFF	NA	NA	TRBV6-1	TRBJ2-1
TGTGCCAGCAGTTTATCGGAGTACGAGCAGTACTTC	CASSLSEYEQYF	NA	many	TRBV12-3/TRBV12-4	TRBJ2-7
TGTGCCAGCAGCCGGGCCGAGGAGGACATTCAGTACTTC	CASSRAEEDIQYF	NA	few	TRBV5-4	TRBJ2-4
TGCGCCAGCAGCCCCTCTTTTACGGGGCGGGCTCCCAGCTCCTACAATGAGCAGTTCTTC	CASSPSFTGRAPSSYNEQFF	NA	NA	TRBV4-1	TRBJ2-1
TGTGCCAGCAGTGCGGGGAGCACAGATACGCAGTATTTT	CASSAGSTDTQYF	NA	NA	TRBV6-6	TRBJ2-3
TGCAGTGCCCCGTCCCAGGGGACAGATACGCAGTATTTT	CSAPSQGTDTQYF	NA	many	TRBV20-1	TRBJ2-3
TGTGCCAGCAGACCTTGGACGGCACACCACTCCTACGAGCAGTACTTC	CASRPWTAHHSYEQYF	NA	once	TRBV28	TRBJ2-7
TGTGCCAGCAGTTACCGTACTCGACTAGCGGGAGTGGGTGAGCAGTACTTC	CASSYRTRLAGVGEQYF	TRBD2	many	TRBV6-5	TRBJ2-7
TGTGCCAGCAGCCGGGGGGGAGGGGCCAACGTCCTGACTTTC	CASSRGGGANVLTF	TRBD2	many	TRBV7-2	TRBJ2-6